Listed here are 12 T cell receptor beta chains from one sample, sequenced in a study of cytomegalovirus exposure and HLA in healthy donors (dated by TCRdb to the late 2010s). Libraries were constructed by the immunoSEQ multiplex PCR assay. The multiplex PCR relied on a mix of 60 forward primers for TCR Vbeta segments and 13 reverse primers for TCR Jbeta segments. This is the immuneACCESS table as TCRdb keeps it, with only in-frame sequences that have V and J called. A part of the clones is gone; compared with another copy, unresolved V genes explain less than half, and the rest is unexplained. This sample is represented by approximately 130,000 clones; around 70% of them were singletons. Jointly, the top ten make up roughly 3.1% of the sample. Sequenced sample: PBMCs. These receptors all come from a man aged 30 to 39 in good health and CMV-seronegative.

The rearrangement joins TRBV7-2 to TRBJ2-3; 7 bases are a match to TRBD2. V was clipped by 3 bases and J by 6 bases; unmatched bases: 9. The CDR3 totals 15 residues. CDR1 is SGHTA, CDR2 FQGNSA, per germline. The DNA for the CDR3 is TGTGCCAGCAGCTTCGGGGGAGGGCCGGGGGATACGCAGTATTTT. Protein product: CASSFGGGPGDTQYF.

The chain has TRBV30 and TRBJ1-3; D gene unclear. The CDR3 length is 12 residues. Looked up from germline, CDR1 is GTSNPN and CDR2 is SVGIG (reference sequence). Trimming took off 0 bases at V and 4 bases at J, with 4 bases between the two ends. This CDR3 is CAWSVLGNTIYF. CDR3 nucleotides: TGTGCCTGGAGTGTACTCGGAAACACCATATATTTT.

The chain couples TRBV2 to TRBJ1-2; 7 bases map to TRBD1. Trimming removed 5 bases from V and 4 bases from J; junction bases left unmatched: 7. The germline CDR1 and CDR2 sequences are SNHLY and FYNNEI. This CDR3 comprises 14 residues. The CDR3 DNA sequence: TGTGCCAGCAGTCCGTCACAGGGGAGCTATGGCTACACCTTC. Translated, it gives CASSPSQGSYGYTF.

The gene calls are TRBV30 and TRBJ1-1, with 9 bases matching TRBD1. Germline V gene lookup returns CDR1 GTSNPN and CDR2 SVGIG (reference sequence). The CDR3 length is 12 residues. V shed 8 bases and J 0 bases; nucleotides not matched to a gene: 1. Written as DNA, the CDR3 is TGTGCCGGGACAGGGATGAACACTGAAGCTTTCTTT. It is translated as CAGTGMNTEAFF.

V gene TRBV13 combines with J gene TRBJ2-1; D unclear. The CDR3 is 12 amino acids. Germline lookup yields CDR1 PRHDT and CDR2 FYEKMQ (reference sequence). The V gene lost 5 bases and the J gene lost 6 bases, with 8 bases spanning the gap. The CDR3 region is CASSPDSNEQFF. CDR3 DNA: TGTGCCAGCAGCCCAGACTCCAATGAGCAGTTCTTC.

The J gene is TRBJ2-1, the V gene TRBV27, with 9 bases aligning to TRBD2. Germline loops: CDR1 MNHEY, CDR2 SMNVEV (reference sequence). V shed 7 bases, J shed 3 bases, and the junction held 7 bases outside the gene matches. The length of the CDR3 is 15 residues. The DNA for the CDR3 is TGTGCCAGCATTCCTCTAGCGGGACTCTACAATGAGCAGTTCTTC. This codes for CASIPLAGLYNEQFF.

The J gene is TRBJ2-7, the V gene TRBV5-6; weak D call: TRBD1 (5 bases). With 4 bases removed from V and 6 bases from J, the gap between germline ends came to 14 bases. Germline CDR1 and CDR2: SGHDT and YYEEEE. The CDR3 length is 13 residues. The CDR3 DNA is TGTGCCAGCAGCCCACAGGACACGGGCGAGCAGTACTTC. Amino acid sequence: CASSPQDTGEQYF.

The rearrangement joins TRBV1 to TRBJ2-2; TRBD2 is taken as the D call from the table, unchecked against the DNA. TRBV1 is annotated as a pseudogene. This CDR3 region has 18 residues. CDR3 in amino acids: CTSRKELAGHANTGELFF. CDR3 bases: TGCACCAGCAGAAAAGAACTAGCGGGGCACGCGAACACCGGGGAGCTGTTTTTT.

The chain recombines TRBV7-3 with TRBJ2-7; a weak D match, TRBD2 (5 bases). The CDR3 totals 13 residues. Trimming cost V 5 bases and J 6 bases, with 14 bases left between them. Germline V CDR1 and CDR2: SGHTA, FQGTGA. The CDR3: CASSPNPGGEQYF. CDR3 nucleotides: TGTGCCAGCAGCCCGAATCCCGGAGGCGAGCAGTACTTC.

The chain employs TRBV5-6 and TRBJ2-5; perhaps TRBD1 as D (5 bases). Trimming pared 2 bases from V and 4 bases from J, leaving 12 bases between. In germline, CDR1 is SGHDT, CDR2 YYEEEE. This CDR3 contains 14 residues. The CDR3 loop is CASSFGSGSETQYF. The CDR3, as DNA: TGTGCCAGCAGCTTCGGGTCAGGGTCAGAGACCCAGTACTTC.

The chain is built from TRBV4-3 and TRBJ2-5; maybe TRBD2 (5 bases). Germline V gene data show CDR1 as LGHNA and CDR2 as YSLEER. V lost 4 bases to trimming and J lost 3 bases, with 9 bases between them. CDR3 length: 13 amino acids. The DNA for the CDR3 is TGCGCCAGCAGCCCCTCGAGGGAAGAGACCCAGTACTTC. Translated, it gives CASSPSREETQYF.

The V call is TRBV7-8, the J call TRBJ2-2; 8 nucleotides align to TRBD1. CDR1 is SGHVS and CDR2 is FQNEAQ in the germline V gene. J lost 3 bases, V lost 1 base, and 13 bases had no gene match. This CDR3 comprises 19 residues. CDR3 DNA sequence: TGTGCCAGCAGCTTAGAGACAGGGGACGAAGTGGGCGACACCGGGGAGCTGTTTTTT. It yields the protein CASSLETGDEVGDTGELFF. Full variable domain (outside the CDR3, taken from reference TRBV7-8 and TRBJ2-2): GAGVSQSPRYKVAKRGQDVALRCDPISGHVSLFWYQQALGQGPEFLTYFQNEAQLDKSGLPSDRFFAERPEGSVSTLKIQRTQQEDSAVYLCASSLETGDEVGDTGELFFGEGSRLTVL.